The present TCR beta chain was sequenced within a study of CXCR3-negative and CXCR3-positive naive CD8 T cells. Study-level background: Sequencing gave about 140 million TRB reads overall, about 1.5 +/- 0.3 million per library. Study-wide results and limits: Much lower diversity was found in memory CD8+ cells, while both naive subsets had comparably high diversity. TRB CDR3 properties indicated TCR strength, while surface CD5 was similar across naive subsets.

As concerns this clonotype: Its target is not known.

The germline CDR1 and CDR2 sequences are MNHNS and SASEGT. CDR3 length: 15 residues. Through 5' RACE with UMI labels, the TRB cDNA libraries were prepared. Following a re-call of the 5' RACE reads, TCRdb has one entry per CDR3 protein and lacks DNA. The sample includes under 45,000 distinct CDR3 sequences. The V gene is TRBV6-1, the J gene TRBJ2-3; the D call from TCRdb, TRBD1, cannot be confirmed without DNA. Material for sequencing was memory CD8+ T cells from blood. This receptor was identified in a human donor in good health. Some clones in this sample may be carry-over from other donors' samples. CDR3 residues: CASSEGDGSTDTQYF.